This T cell receptor (beta chain) was sequenced during a study of cytomegalovirus exposure and HLA in healthy donors. Overall study findings and caveats: The authors judged a highly shared variant cluster likely a sequencing artifact. Reported results showed that the classifier diagnosed cytomegalovirus status with high specificity and sensitivity. Under in vitro conditions, a few CMV-associated chains were confirmed as specific for CMV antigens. Among TCR beta chains, those listed as cytomegalovirus-associated numbered over 150.

The primer mix had 60 Vbeta and 13 Jbeta primers. Assay: immunoSEQ multiplex PCR; the TCRdb copy retains only in-frame clones and omits some. The table includes about 170,000 clones, around three quarters detected once. Turning to this clone: What it recognizes is unknown.

The germline V gene encodes CDR1 SGHDT and CDR2 YYEEEE. V shed 2 bases, J shed 5 bases, and the junction held 9 bases outside the gene matches. CDR3 length: 16 residues. Sequences were obtained from PBMCs. The chain combines TRBV5-6 with TRBJ2-3; 9 bases are shared with TRBD2. The origin of this receptor is a woman between 50 and 59 years old in good health and CMV-seronegative. CDR3 bases: TGTGCCAGCAGCTTTTCCGGGACTAGCTTCATAGATACGCAGTATTTT. Translated: CASSFSGTSFIDTQYF.